A single sample is the source of the 3 T cell receptor beta chains below, sequenced in a study of blood T cell repertoires in COVID-19. This table comes from immunoSEQ multiplex PCR, and its TCRdb copy is limited to in-frame clones, with some not included. Among 150,000 or so clones listed, roughly 86% were seen once. Input material: peripheral blood. The receptor source for this set is a woman in her sixties or seventies with acute or convalescent COVID-19.

The CDR3 region has the DNA TGTGCCAGCAGCCAAGTGGACGGGGCCCAGCATTTT. This gives the protein CASSQVDGAQHF. This rearrangement joins TRBV4-2 to TRBJ1-5; D uncertain. Per the germline V gene, CDR1 is LGHNA and CDR2 is YNFKEQ. V shed 1 base and J shed 11 bases, with 9 bases lying between them. This CDR3 has 12 residues.

The gene calls are TRBV4-1 and TRBJ1-2, with 7 positions matching TRBD1. Germline values: CDR1 MGHRA, CDR2 YSYEKL. V dropped 0 bases and J dropped 8; count of bases not matched to a gene: 18. The CDR3 length is 18 residues. The CDR3 region has the DNA TGCGCCAGCAGCCAAGATTGGTGGCGCCGGAGCCTAGGGGGCGGCTACACCTTC. This translates into CASSQDWWRRSLGGGYTF.

The chain combines TRBV9 with TRBJ1-5, with D perhaps TRBD1 (5 bases). V shed 2 bases and J shed 0 bases, with 9 bases lying between them. Germline V gene data show CDR1 as SGDLS and CDR2 as YYNGEE. This CDR3 comprises 15 residues. CDR3 sequence (DNA): TGTGCCAGCAGCGTGGCAGGGTATAGCAATCAGCCCCAGCATTTT. This gives the protein CASSVAGYSNQPQHF.